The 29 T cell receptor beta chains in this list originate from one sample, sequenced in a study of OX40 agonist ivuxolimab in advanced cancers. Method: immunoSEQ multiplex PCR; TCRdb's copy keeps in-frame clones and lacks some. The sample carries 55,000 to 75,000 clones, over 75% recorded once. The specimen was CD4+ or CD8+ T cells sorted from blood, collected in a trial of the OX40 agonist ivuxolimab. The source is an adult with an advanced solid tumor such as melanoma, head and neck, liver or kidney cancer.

CDR3 coding DNA: TGCGCCAGCAGCCCCCTACCGGTTTCCTCCTACAATGAGCAGTTCTTC. Protein sequence: CASSPLPVSSYNEQFF. This sequence joins TRBV5-1 and TRBJ2-1; D remains unclear. V gave up 4 bases and J gave up 0 bases, with 14 bases separating them. The CDR3 runs 16 residues. Germline lookup yields CDR1 SGHRS and CDR2 YFSETQ.

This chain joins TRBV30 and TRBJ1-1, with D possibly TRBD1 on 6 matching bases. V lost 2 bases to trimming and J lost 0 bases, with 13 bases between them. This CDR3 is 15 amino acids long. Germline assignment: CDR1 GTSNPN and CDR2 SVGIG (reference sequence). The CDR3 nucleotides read TGTGCCTGGAGTAGGCGTACAGGGCTGAACACTGAAGCTTTCTTT. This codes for CAWSRRTGLNTEAFF. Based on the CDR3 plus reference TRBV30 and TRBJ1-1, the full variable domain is SQTIHQWPATLVQPVGSPLSLECTVEGTSNPNLYWYRQAAGRGLQLLFYSVGIGQISSEVPQNLSASRPQDRQFILSSKKLLLSDSGFYLCAWSRRTGLNTEAFFGQGTRLTVV.

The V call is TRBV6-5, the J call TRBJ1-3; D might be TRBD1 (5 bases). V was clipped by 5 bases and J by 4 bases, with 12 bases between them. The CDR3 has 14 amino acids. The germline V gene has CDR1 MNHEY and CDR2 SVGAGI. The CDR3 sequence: CASSPSGPGNTIYF. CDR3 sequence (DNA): TGTGCCAGCAGTCCATCAGGGCCCGGAAACACCATATATTTT.

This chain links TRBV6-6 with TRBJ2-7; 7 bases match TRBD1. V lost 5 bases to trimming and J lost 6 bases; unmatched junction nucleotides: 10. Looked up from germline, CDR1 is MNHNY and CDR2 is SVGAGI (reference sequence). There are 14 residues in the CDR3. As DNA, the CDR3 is TGTGCCAGCAGTGGCCGTGGCAGGGGGTCCGAGCAGTACTTC. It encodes CASSGRGRGSEQYF.

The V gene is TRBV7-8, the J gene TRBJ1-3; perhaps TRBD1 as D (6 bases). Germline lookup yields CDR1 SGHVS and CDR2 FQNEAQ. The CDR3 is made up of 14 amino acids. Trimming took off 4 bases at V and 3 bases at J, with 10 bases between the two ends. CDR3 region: CASSSRGIGNTIYF. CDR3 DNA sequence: TGTGCCAGCAGCTCCAGGGGTATTGGAAACACCATATATTTT.

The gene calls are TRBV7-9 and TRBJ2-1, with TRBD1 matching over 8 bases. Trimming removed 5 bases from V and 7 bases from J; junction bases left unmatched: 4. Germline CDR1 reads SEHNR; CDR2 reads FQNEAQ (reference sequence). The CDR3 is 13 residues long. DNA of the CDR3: TGTGCCAGCAGCCCCTGGACAGGGAATGAGCAGTTCTTC. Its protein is CASSPWTGNEQFF.

DNA for the CDR3: TGCAGCGTTGAAAGCCCCAGGGCAACTAATGAAAAACTGTTTTTT. Translation: CSVESPRATNEKLFF. The chain uses TRBV29-1 and TRBJ1-4, with a possible D match to TRBD1 (5 bases). CDR1 and CDR2 from the germline V gene are SQVTM and ANQGSEA. V lost 2 bases, J lost 0 bases, and 10 bases lay in between. The CDR3 loop spans 15 amino acids.

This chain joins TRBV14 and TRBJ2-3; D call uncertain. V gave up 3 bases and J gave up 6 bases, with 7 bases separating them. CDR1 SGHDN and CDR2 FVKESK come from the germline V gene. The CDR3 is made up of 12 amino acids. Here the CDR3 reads CASSHARDTQYF. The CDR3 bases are TGTGCCAGCAGCCACGCGCGGGATACGCAGTATTTT.

The CDR3 is CASSNTGGAGTDTQYF. The CDR3 DNA reads as TGTGCCAGCAGCAATACAGGGGGCGCGGGCACAGATACGCAGTATTTT. The chain recombines TRBV7-9 with TRBJ2-3, with TRBD1 identical over 9 bases. The CDR3 contains 16 residues. Germline CDR1 reads SEHNR; CDR2 reads FQNEAQ (reference sequence). The J segment lost 1 base and the V segment lost 5 bases, leaving 7 bases of the junction unmatched. Variable domain in full (rest from reference TRBV7-9 and TRBJ2-3): DTGVSQNPRHKITKRGQNVTFRCDPISEHNRLYWYRQTLGQGPEFLTYFQNEAQLEKSRLLSDRFSAERPKGSFSTLEIQRTEQGDSAMYLCASSNTGGAGTDTQYFGPGTRLTVL.

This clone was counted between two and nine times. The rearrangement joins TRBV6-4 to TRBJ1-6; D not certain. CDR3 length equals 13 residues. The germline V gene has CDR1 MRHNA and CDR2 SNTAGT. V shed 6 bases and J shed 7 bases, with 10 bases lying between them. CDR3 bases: TGTGCCAGCAGGAAGGACGGGAATTCACCCCTCCACTTT. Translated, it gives CASRKDGNSPLHF.

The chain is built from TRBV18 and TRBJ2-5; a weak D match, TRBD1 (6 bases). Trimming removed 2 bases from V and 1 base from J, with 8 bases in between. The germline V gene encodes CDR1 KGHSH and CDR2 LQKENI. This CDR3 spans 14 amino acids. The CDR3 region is CASSPRTAQETQYF. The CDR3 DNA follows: TGTGCCAGCTCACCAAGGACAGCCCAAGAGACCCAGTACTTC.

Written as DNA, the CDR3 is TGCAGTGCTGCCCGGGACAGCCAGTTCTTC. The encoded protein is CSAARDSQFF. The V and J genes are TRBV20-1 and TRBJ2-1; TRBD1 agrees at 7 bases. Germline assignment: CDR1 DFQATT and CDR2 SNEGSKA (reference sequence). V shed 5 bases and J 13 bases; nucleotides not matched to a gene: 5. The length of the CDR3 is 10 residues.

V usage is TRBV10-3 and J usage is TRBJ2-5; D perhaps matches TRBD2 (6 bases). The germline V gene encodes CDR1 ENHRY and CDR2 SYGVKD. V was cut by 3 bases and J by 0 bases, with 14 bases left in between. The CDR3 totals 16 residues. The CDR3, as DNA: TGTGCCATCAGTGAAGGGGCTAGCGCAAACCAAGAGACCCAGTACTTC. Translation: CAISEGASANQETQYF.

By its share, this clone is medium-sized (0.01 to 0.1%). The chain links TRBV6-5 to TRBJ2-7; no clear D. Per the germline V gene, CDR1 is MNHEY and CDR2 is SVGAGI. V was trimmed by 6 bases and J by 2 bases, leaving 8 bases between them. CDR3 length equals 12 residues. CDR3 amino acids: CASSPGPYEQYF. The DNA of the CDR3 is TGTGCCAGCAGCCCTGGACCCTACGAGCAGTACTTC.

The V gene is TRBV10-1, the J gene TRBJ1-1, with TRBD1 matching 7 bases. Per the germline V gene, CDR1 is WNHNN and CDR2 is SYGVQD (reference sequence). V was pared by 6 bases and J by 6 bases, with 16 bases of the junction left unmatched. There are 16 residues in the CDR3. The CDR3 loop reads CASRGPPGRGGAEAFF. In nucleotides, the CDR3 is TGCGCCAGCAGGGGGCCCCCCGGCAGGGGGGGAGCTGAAGCTTTCTTT.

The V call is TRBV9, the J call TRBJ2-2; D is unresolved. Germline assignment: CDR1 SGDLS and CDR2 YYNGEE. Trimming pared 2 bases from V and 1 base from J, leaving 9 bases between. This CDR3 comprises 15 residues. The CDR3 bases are TGTGCCAGCAGCGTCTCTAGGGAGAACACCGGGGAGCTGTTTTTT. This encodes CASSVSRENTGELFF. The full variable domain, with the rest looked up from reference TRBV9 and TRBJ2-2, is DSGVTQTPKHLITATGQRVTLRCSPRSGDLSVYWYQQSLDQGLQFLIQYYNGEERAKGNILERFSAQQFPDLHSELNLSSLELGDSALYFCASSVSRENTGELFFGEGSRLTVL.

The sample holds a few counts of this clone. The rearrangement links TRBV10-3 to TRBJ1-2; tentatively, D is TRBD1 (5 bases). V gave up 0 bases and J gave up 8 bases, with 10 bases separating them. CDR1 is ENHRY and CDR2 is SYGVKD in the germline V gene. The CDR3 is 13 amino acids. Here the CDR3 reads CAISESKGRGYTF. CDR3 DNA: TGTGCCATCAGTGAGTCGAAGGGACGCGGCTACACCTTC.

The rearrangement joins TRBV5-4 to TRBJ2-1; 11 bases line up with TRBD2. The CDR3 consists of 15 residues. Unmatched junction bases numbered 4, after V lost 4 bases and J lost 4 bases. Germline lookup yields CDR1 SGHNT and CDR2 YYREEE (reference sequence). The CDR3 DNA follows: TGTGCCAGCAGCAGTACTAGCGGGAGTTACAATGAGCAGTTCTTC. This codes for CASSSTSGSYNEQFF.

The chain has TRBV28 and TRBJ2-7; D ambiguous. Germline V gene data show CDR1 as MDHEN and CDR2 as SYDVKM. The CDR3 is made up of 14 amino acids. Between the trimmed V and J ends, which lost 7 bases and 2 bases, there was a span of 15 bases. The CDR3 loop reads CASIPSGGTYEQYF. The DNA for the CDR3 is TGTGCCAGCATCCCCTCAGGCGGCACCTACGAGCAGTACTTC.

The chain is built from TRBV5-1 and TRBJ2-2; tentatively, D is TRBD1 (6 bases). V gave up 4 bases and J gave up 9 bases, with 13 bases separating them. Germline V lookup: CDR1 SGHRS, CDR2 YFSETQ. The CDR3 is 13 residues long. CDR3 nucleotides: TGCGCCAGCAGCGGAGACAGGCCCTGGGAGCTGTTTTTT. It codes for CASSGDRPWELFF.

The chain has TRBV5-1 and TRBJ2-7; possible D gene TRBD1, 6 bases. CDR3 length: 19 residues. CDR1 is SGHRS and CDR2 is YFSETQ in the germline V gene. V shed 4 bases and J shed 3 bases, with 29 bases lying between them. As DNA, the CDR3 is TGCGCCAGCAGCCCCCTCCCAAGTAGGCCGGACAGAGTATTCTACGAGCAGTACTTC. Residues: CASSPLPSRPDRVFYEQYF. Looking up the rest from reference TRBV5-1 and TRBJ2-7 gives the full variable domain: KAGVTQTPRYLIKTRGQQVTLSCSPISGHRSVSWYQQTPGQGLQFLFEYFSETQRNKGNFPGRFSGRQFSNSRSEMNVSTLELGDSALYLCASSPLPSRPDRVFYEQYFGPGTRLTVT.

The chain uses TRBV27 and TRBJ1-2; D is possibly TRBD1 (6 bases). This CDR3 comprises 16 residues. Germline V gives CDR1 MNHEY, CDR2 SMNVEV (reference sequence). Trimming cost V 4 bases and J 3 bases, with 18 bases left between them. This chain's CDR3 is CASSSTLWGADYGYTF. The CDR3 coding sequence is TGTGCCAGCAGTTCCACACTGTGGGGGGCGGACTATGGCTACACCTTC.

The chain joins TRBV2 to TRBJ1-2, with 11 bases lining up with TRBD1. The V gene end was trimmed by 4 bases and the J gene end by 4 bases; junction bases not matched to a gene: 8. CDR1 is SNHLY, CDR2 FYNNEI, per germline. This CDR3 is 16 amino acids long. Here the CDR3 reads CASSAGTGGDSYGYTF. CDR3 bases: TGTGCCAGCAGTGCCGGGACAGGGGGGGATTCCTATGGCTACACCTTC.

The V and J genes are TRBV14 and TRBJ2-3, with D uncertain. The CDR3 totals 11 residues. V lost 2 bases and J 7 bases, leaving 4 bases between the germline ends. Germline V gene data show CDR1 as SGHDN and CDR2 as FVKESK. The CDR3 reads CASSQSYTQYF. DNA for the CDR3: TGTGCCAGCAGCCAATCATATACGCAGTATTTT.

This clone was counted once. CDR3 bases: TGTGCCAGCAGTTACCCCGGCGGGGAGGGAAATGAGCAGTTCTTC. Translation gives CASSYPGGEGNEQFF. The J gene is TRBJ2-1, the V gene TRBV6-6; 7 bases align to TRBD2. Trimming took 2 bases from V and 7 from J; bases not matched to a gene: 8. The CDR3 covers 15 residues. From germline, CDR1 is MNHNY and CDR2 SVGAGI (reference sequence).

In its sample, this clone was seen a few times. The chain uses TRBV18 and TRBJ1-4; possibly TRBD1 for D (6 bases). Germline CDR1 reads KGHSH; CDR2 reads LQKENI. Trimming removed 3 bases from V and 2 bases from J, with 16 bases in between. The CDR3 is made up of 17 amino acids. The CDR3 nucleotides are TGTGCCAGCTCACCCGTCCAAGCAGGGGTGACTAATGAAAAACTGTTTTTT. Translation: CASSPVQAGVTNEKLFF.

The chain's CDR3 is CASSGGSYEQYF. For the CDR3, the DNA is TGTGCCAGCAGCGGGGGCTCCTACGAGCAGTACTTC. The chain is built from TRBV2 and TRBJ2-7; a weak D match, TRBD2 (6 bases). Germline CDR1 and CDR2: SNHLY and FYNNEI. Trimming took off 6 bases at V and 0 bases at J, with 6 bases between the two ends. The length of the CDR3 is 12 residues. Full variable domain (missing parts from reference TRBV2 and TRBJ2-7): EPEVTQTPSHQVTQMGQEVILRCVPISNHLYFYWYRQILGQKVEFLVSFYNNEISEKSEIFDDQFSVERPDGSNFTLKIRSTKLEDSAMYFCASSGGSYEQYFGPGTRLTVT.

The CDR3 reads CASSPKHGYEQYF. The DNA for the CDR3 is TGTGCCAGCTCACCAAAGCACGGCTACGAGCAGTACTTC. This chain links TRBV18 with TRBJ2-7; D unclear. Trimming stripped 2 bases from V and 3 bases from J, with 8 bases between. The CDR3 is 13 residues long. CDR1 is KGHSH, CDR2 LQKENI, per germline. Complete variable domain (other parts from reference TRBV18 and TRBJ2-7): NAGVMQNPRHLVRRRGQEARLRCSPMKGHSHVYWYRQLPEEGLKFMVYLQKENIIDESGMPKERFSAEFPKEGPSILRIQQVVRGDSAAYFCASSPKHGYEQYFGPGTRLTVT.

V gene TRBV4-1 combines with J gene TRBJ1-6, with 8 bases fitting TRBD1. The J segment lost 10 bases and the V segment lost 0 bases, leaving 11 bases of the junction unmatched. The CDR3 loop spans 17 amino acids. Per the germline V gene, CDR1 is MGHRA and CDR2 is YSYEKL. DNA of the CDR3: TGCGCCAGCAGCCAAGAAGCGAGGGCAGGGGGCTTATCACCCCTCCACTTT. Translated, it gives CASSQEARAGGLSPLHF.